This passage covers 21 T cell receptor beta chains from one sample sequenced in a study of blood T cell repertoires in COVID-19 (dated by TCRdb to 2018 to 2021). The library was built by means of the immunoSEQ multiplex PCR assay. This is the immuneACCESS table as TCRdb keeps it, with only in-frame sequences that have V and J called. A part of the clones is gone; compared with another copy, unresolved V genes explain less than half, and the rest is unexplained. This sample lists 250,000 to 300,000 clones; around 80% were detected once. The biggest ten clones account for around 3.9% of the sample. The specimen was PBMCs or T cells enriched from blood (not recorded which). All receptors derive from a man aged 25 to 40 with acute COVID-19.

In the case of this clone: In the same sample, other DNA sequences code for this CDR3. The rearrangement joins TRBV19 to TRBJ1-2; 9 positions agree with TRBD1. V trimming: 5 bases; J trimming: 4 bases; junction bases outside the gene matches: 5. Germline lookup yields CDR1 LNHDA and CDR2 SQIVND (reference sequence). The CDR3 spans 14 residues. The CDR3 is CASSAGQGGYGYTF. In DNA, the CDR3 is TGTGCCAGTAGTGCGGGACAGGGTGGCTATGGCTACACCTTC.

This chain uses TRBV12-3 or TRBV12-4 with TRBJ2-7; TRBD1 matches at 7 bases. The CDR3 covers 13 residues. V trimming: 5 bases; J trimming: 6 bases; junction bases outside the gene matches: 7. The CDR3, as DNA: TGTGCCAGCAGTCCCGCAGGGGGTGCCGAGCAGTACGTC. Amino acids: CASSPAGGAEQYV.

The rearrangement joins TRBV4-1 to TRBJ1-2; tentatively, D is TRBD1 (6 bases). CDR3 length: 15 residues. The germline V and J ends were trimmed by 0 bases and 0 bases, with 8 bases remaining between them. Germline lookup yields CDR1 MGHRA and CDR2 YSYEKL. This CDR3 reads CASSQDGTPNYGYTF. The CDR3 DNA reads as TGCGCCAGCAGCCAAGATGGGACACCTAACTATGGCTACACCTTC.

Concerning this clone itself: The junction departs from germline at one end; a sequencing error may be responsible. This chain links TRBV5-1 with TRBJ2-1; no firm D call. The CDR3 runs 14 residues. Germline V gene sequence: CDR1 SGHRS, CDR2 YFSETQ. The CDR3 nucleotides read TGTGCCAGCAGCTTGGATCCAGGTCGCAATGAGCAGTTCTTC. It translates to CASSLDPGRNEQFF.

The V gene is TRBV9, the J gene TRBJ2-5; 9 bases are shared with TRBD2. The trim removed 0 bases at V and 0 bases at J, leaving 6 bases unmatched. The germline CDR1 and CDR2 sequences are SGDLS and YYNGEE. The CDR3 extends over 17 amino acids. The CDR3 nucleotides are TGTGCCAGCAGCGTAGATCCTGCGGGAGGGAACCAAGAGACCCAGTACTTC. It translates to CASSVDPAGGNQETQYF.

The chain links TRBV27 to TRBJ2-1; 12 bases line up with TRBD2. The germline V gene has CDR1 MNHEY and CDR2 SMNVEV (reference sequence). With V trimmed by 6 bases and J by 10 bases, 10 bases remained unmatched. This CDR3 is 15 amino acids long. CDR3 nucleotide sequence: TGTGCCAGCAGCCGCGCTAGCGGGAGGGCCAGGGAGCAGTTCTTC. It codes for CASSRASGRAREQFF.

The rearrangement uses TRBV27 and TRBJ2-1; D possibly corresponds to TRBD2 (6 bases). Germline values: CDR1 MNHEY, CDR2 SMNVEV (reference sequence). With 5 bases removed from V and 5 bases from J, the gap between germline ends came to 16 bases. This CDR3 contains 15 residues. In DNA form, the CDR3 reads TGTGCCAGCAGTCCGATCTTGGGACTCGACAATGAGCAGTTCTTC. Its translation is CASSPILGLDNEQFF.

The chain links TRBV5-8 to TRBJ2-6, with TRBD1 as a possible D gene (6 bases). CDR3 size: 16 residues. In germline, CDR1 is SGHTS, CDR2 YDEGEE. V was trimmed by 1 base and J by 6 bases, leaving 14 bases between them. The CDR3 protein is CASSLYTGSAANVLTF. CDR3 bases: TGTGCCAGCAGCTTGTATACAGGGTCCGCGGCCAACGTCCTGACTTTC.

The chain has TRBV5-6 and TRBJ1-5, with TRBD1 identical over 9 bases. CDR1 is SGHDT, CDR2 YYEEEE, per germline. The CDR3 has 14 amino acids. After removal of 3 bases from V and 5 bases from J, the junction contained 3 bases not matched to a gene. The CDR3 reads CASSWTGADQPQHF. The DNA of the CDR3 is TGTGCCAGCAGCTGGACAGGGGCCGATCAGCCCCAGCATTTT.

Turning to this clone: Compared with germline, one end of the junction differs, possibly owing to a read error. The V and J genes are TRBV5-1 and TRBJ2-3; TRBD2 matches 8 bases. CDR3 length: 19 amino acids. Germline lookup yields CDR1 SGHRS and CDR2 YFSETQ. CDR3 DNA: TGTGCCAGCAGCTTTCTTCTCCCATTCCGGGAGGGTAACCTAGATACGCAGTATTTT. As protein: CASSFLLPFREGNLDTQYF.

The chain carries TRBV9 and TRBJ1-4; D not certain. This CDR3 is 16 amino acids long. V lost 2 bases to trimming and J lost 2 bases, with 13 bases between them. Looked up from germline, CDR1 is SGDLS and CDR2 is YYNGEE. The CDR3 coding sequence is TGTGCCAGCAGCGTGTGGGGAGGGTCTACTAATGAAAAACTGTTTTTT. Translating it yields CASSVWGGSTNEKLFF.

This rearrangement joins TRBV24-1 to TRBJ2-3; D gene uncertain. The V end lost 4 bases, the J end lost 4 bases, and 14 bases lay between the germline ends. CDR1 KGHDR and CDR2 SFDVKD come from the germline V gene. The CDR3 is made up of 15 amino acids. The CDR3 region is CATSDRKRVADTQYF. DNA for the CDR3: TGTGCCACCAGTGACCGTAAAAGAGTCGCAGATACGCAGTATTTT.

The chain recombines TRBV29-1 with TRBJ1-2, with TRBD1 matching over 9 bases. The CDR3 contains 14 residues. Germline assignment: CDR1 SQVTM and CDR2 ANQGSEA. V lost 6 bases and J lost 2; bases outside the gene matches: 7. This CDR3 reads CSVAGQGKNYGYTF. The CDR3 nucleotides read TGCAGCGTAGCCGGACAGGGGAAAAACTATGGCTACACCTTC. The whole variable domain, filled in from reference TRBV29-1 and TRBJ1-2, reads SAVISQKPSRDICQRGTSLTIQCQVDSQVTMMFWYRQQPGQSLTLIATANQGSEATYESGFVIDKFPISRPNLTFSTLTVSNMSPEDSSIYLCSVAGQGKNYGYTFGSGTRLTVV.

The rearrangement joins TRBV27 to TRBJ1-2; 10 bases map to TRBD1. CDR3 length: 17 amino acids. Germline values: CDR1 MNHEY, CDR2 SMNVEV (reference sequence). V shed 5 bases, J shed 3 bases, and the junction held 12 bases outside the gene matches. The CDR3 loop reads CASSPARTGGIYYGYTF. CDR3 DNA sequence: TGTGCCAGCAGTCCCGCTCGGACAGGGGGAATATACTATGGCTACACCTTC.

The J gene is TRBJ2-3, the V gene TRBV12-5, with TRBD1 matching 11 bases. The germline V gene encodes CDR1 LGHNT and CDR2 FRNRAP. The CDR3 contains 16 residues. Trimming cost V 4 bases and J 2 bases; bases outside gene matches: 5. The CDR3 reads CASGSGQGAITDTQYF. CDR3 coding DNA: TGTGCTAGTGGTTCCGGACAGGGGGCGATCACAGATACGCAGTATTTT.

The rearrangement uses TRBV28 and TRBJ2-7, with D possibly being TRBD1 (5 bases). The CDR3 is made up of 13 amino acids. Between the trimmed V and J ends, which lost 8 bases and 1 base, there was a span of 12 bases. Looked up from germline, CDR1 is MDHEN and CDR2 is SYDVKM. Here the CDR3 DNA reads TGTGCCAGCGCTGGACAAACTTCCTACGAGCAGTACGTC. This codes for CASAGQTSYEQYV.

The rearrangement uses TRBV6-2 or TRBV6-3 and TRBJ2-1; 9 bases agree with TRBD1. After removal of 0 bases from V and 5 bases from J, the junction contained 8 bases not matched to a gene. Germline CDR1 and CDR2: MNHEY and SVGEGT. The CDR3 has 17 amino acids. As DNA, the CDR3 is TGTGCCAGCAGTTACTCGATCCGGGACAGGGTAGACAATGAGCAGTTCTTC. It codes for CASSYSIRDRVDNEQFF.

Only a few counts were recorded for this clone. The chain is built from TRBV11-2 and TRBJ2-1; TRBD1 agrees at 11 bases. Trimming cost V 5 bases and J 9 bases; bases outside gene matches: 6. The CDR3 is 14 residues long. Germline CDR1 and CDR2: SGHAT and FQNNGV. CDR3 sequence reads: CASSIGQGAGEQFF. For the CDR3, the DNA is TGTGCCAGCAGCATTGGACAGGGGGCGGGTGAGCAGTTCTTC. The variable domain in full, with the rest retrieved from reference TRBV11-2 and TRBJ2-1, is EAGVAQSPRYKIIEKRQSVAFWCNPISGHATLYWYQQILGQGPKLLIQFQNNGVVDDSQLPKDRFSAERLKGVDSTLKIQPAKLEDSAVYLCASSIGQGAGEQFFGPGTRLTVL.

The chain employs TRBV6-2 or TRBV6-3 and TRBJ2-6; 8 nucleotides match TRBD2. The germline gives CDR1 MNHEY, CDR2 SVGEGT. J was trimmed by 0 bases and V by 5 bases; bases with no gene match: 12. The CDR3 loop spans 19 amino acids. The CDR3 coding sequence is TGTGCCAGCAGTCACCCAGGACTAGCTCCTGACTCTGGGGCCAACGTCCTGACTTTC. Its translation is CASSHPGLAPDSGANVLTF.

The CDR3 sequence is CSVGRGRDTEAFF. DNA for the CDR3: TGCAGCGTTGGGCGCGGGAGGGACACTGAAGCTTTCTTT. This sequence joins TRBV29-1 and TRBJ1-1, with D unresolved. The CDR3 is 13 amino acids. V gave up 4 bases and J gave up 3 bases, with 12 bases separating them. Germline lookup yields CDR1 SQVTM and CDR2 ANQGSEA.

The CDR3 region is CASSVTGGLKAFF. The CDR3 coding sequence is TGTGCCAGCAGCGTCACAGGGGGCTTAAAGGCTTTCTTT. The genes are TRBV9 and TRBJ1-1; 9 bases match TRBD1. Germline CDR1 reads SGDLS; CDR2 reads YYNGEE. Trimming at V came to 2 bases and at J to 11 bases, leaving 7 bases not matched to a gene. CDR3 length: 13 amino acids. The variable domain in full, completed from reference TRBV9 and TRBJ1-1, reads DSGVTQTPKHLITATGQRVTLRCSPRSGDLSVYWYQQSLDQGLQFLIQYYNGEERAKGNILERFSAQQFPDLHSELNLSSLELGDSALYFCASSVTGGLKAFFGQGTRLTVV.